This T cell receptor (beta chain) was identified during a study of response to subunit inactivated influenza vaccine. The V end lost 6 bases, the J end lost 6 bases, and 12 bases lay between the germline ends. CDR3 length: 13 amino acids. In TCRdb, the RT-PCR reads were re-called with MiXCR into one record per CDR3 protein. The sample holds fewer than 800,000 distinct CDR3 sequences, 15% to 19% seen once. The chain links TRBV12-3 or TRBV12-4 to TRBJ2-1; no firm D call. Material: PBMCs from blood, obtained 11 to 12 days after vaccination. This TCR derives from a man in his forties or fifties who received an inactivated influenza vaccine. CDR3 in amino acids: CASSPRYTNEQFF. DNA of the CDR3: TGTGCCAGCAGCCCAAGATACACCAATGAGCAGTTCTTC.